This T cell receptor beta chain comes out of a study of siplizumab effects on memory and regulatory T cells. Findings and caveats of the study: Sequences below about 10^-5 frequency were poorly captured, and few alloreactive clones mapped to unstimulated subsets. There appeared to be greater diversity in naive T cells than in memory cells, and naive T cells seemed major contributors to the alloresponse. Under siplizumab, an average around 68% of mappable alloreactive CD4+ clones were Treg-derived, compared with 26.9% in controls.

A word on this clone: The target antigen is unknown.

The assay covered roughly 100,000 TCR templates per sample. TCRdb's table, derived via immunoSEQ multiplex PCR, lists solely in-frame clones and lacks some. This table holds roughly 70,000 clones, 93% found once. The V gene lost 0 bases and the J gene lost 2 bases, with 8 bases spanning the gap. Germline loops: CDR1 LGHNA, CDR2 YSLEER. There are 14 residues in the CDR3. Sequencing input: CD8+ T cells sorted from blood. This chain links TRBV4-3 with TRBJ2-7, with unresolved D. This receptor was taken from a human donor in good health. The CDR3 nucleotides read TGCGCCAGCAGCCAAGATCCCTCGGCCTACGAGCAGTACTTC. Translation: CASSQDPSAYEQYF.